The sample holds a few counts of the clone carrying this T cell receptor beta chain. Its target is not known. This sample stems from a study of blood T cells in healthy people across ages. Study conclusions and caveats: As age increased, TCR beta diversity per million T cells fell in a roughly linear fashion. There were more naive CD4+ cells and higher diversity in long-lived donors than in aged donors.

V gave up 1 base and J gave up 0 bases, with 12 bases separating them. Germline-derived CDR1 and CDR2 are SEHNR and FQNEAQ (reference sequence). This CDR3 spans 16 amino acids. Next came a second PCR, run for roughly 6 to 11 cycles, which used a sample-barcoded 5' primer along with a J-beta primer mix. TCRdb independently ran MiXCR on the 5' RACE reads; one entry per CDR3 protein. Of more than 500,000 distinct CDR3 sequences listed, about 27% are singletons. A minimum of 6 micrograms of total RNA was extracted per sample. These same records also appear under a second study, on T cells of mothers and their children. Turning to that study: Material was donated by three healthy Caucasian mothers and their six children.

This TCR came from a boy between 2 and 10 years old in good health. The sequenced sample was blood. The rearrangement uses TRBV7-9 and TRBJ1-2; weak D call: TRBD1 (6 bases). The CDR3 spells CASSLGGADANYGYTF. The DNA of the CDR3 is TGTGCCAGCAGCTTAGGGGGGGCAGACGCTAACTATGGCTACACCTTC.